This note documents a single TCR beta chain sequence. Its antigen remains unknown. The length of the CDR3 is 14 residues. Unmatched junction bases numbered 7, after V lost 4 bases and J lost 3 bases. Germline V lookup: CDR1 SQVTM, CDR2 ANQGSEA. The sample is drawn from a study of naive and memory T cell subsets. Study-level results: Naive and memory subsets had different power law exponents for TCR abundance. In naive cells, over 85% of TCR sequences were seen only once.

Both TRBC1 and TRBC2 were covered by a beta constant-region primer of two equimolar oligonucleotides. The ligated cDNA underwent four PCR rounds using SP2 and nested alpha and beta constant-region primers. TCRdb re-analysed the UMI-ligation and nested PCR reads in MiXCR, keeping a single row per CDR3 protein. The sample has 75,000 to 85,000 distinct CDR3 sequences, approximately 14% seen once; the top ten hold 0.75% to 1%. Four subsets defined by CD45RA and CD27 were sorted after CD3, CD4, CD8 and live/dead staining. The receptor comes from a human donor in good health. Input material: central memory CD4+ T cells from blood. The chain couples TRBV29-1 to TRBJ2-7; TRBD2 matches at 9 bases. The chain's CDR3 is CSVAVTSGGYEQYF. CDR3 DNA: TGCAGCGTTGCTGTGACTAGCGGAGGCTACGAGCAGTACTTC.